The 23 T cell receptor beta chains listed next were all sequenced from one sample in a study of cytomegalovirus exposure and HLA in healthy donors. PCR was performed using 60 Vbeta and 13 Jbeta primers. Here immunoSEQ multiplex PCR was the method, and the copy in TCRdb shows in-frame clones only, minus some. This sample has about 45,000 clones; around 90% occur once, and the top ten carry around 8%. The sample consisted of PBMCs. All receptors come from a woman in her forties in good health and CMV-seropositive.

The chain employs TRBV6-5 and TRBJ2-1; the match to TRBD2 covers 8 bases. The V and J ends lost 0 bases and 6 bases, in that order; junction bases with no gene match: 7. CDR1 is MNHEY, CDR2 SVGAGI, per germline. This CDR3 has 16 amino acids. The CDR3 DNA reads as TGTGCCAGCAGTTACTCGAGCGGGGGAGAGGGCAATGAGCAGTTCTTC. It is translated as CASSYSSGGEGNEQFF.

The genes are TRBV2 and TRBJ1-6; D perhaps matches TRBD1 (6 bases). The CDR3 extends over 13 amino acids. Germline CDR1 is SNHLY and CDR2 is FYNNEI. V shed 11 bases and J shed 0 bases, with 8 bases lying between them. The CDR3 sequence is CAGQSSYNSPLHF. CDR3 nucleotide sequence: TGTGCCGGACAGAGCTCCTATAATTCACCCCTCCACTTT.

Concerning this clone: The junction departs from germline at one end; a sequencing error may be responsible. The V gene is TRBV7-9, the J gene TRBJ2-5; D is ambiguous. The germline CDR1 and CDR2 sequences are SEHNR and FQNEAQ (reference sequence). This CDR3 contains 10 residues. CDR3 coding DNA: TGTTCCAGCAGCTCGGAGACCCAGTACTTC. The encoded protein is CSSSSETQYF.

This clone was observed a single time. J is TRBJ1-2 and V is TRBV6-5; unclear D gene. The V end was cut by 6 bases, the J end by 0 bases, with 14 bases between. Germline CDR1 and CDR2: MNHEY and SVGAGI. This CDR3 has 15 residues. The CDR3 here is CASSQNMASNYGYTF. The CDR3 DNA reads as TGTGCCAGCAGCCAAAACATGGCCTCTAACTATGGCTACACCTTC.

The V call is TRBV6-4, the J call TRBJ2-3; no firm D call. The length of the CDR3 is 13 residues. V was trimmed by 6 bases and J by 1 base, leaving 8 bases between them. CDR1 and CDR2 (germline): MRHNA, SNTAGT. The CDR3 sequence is CASSPTGTDTQYF. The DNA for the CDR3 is TGTGCCAGCAGCCCTACCGGCACAGATACGCAGTATTTT.

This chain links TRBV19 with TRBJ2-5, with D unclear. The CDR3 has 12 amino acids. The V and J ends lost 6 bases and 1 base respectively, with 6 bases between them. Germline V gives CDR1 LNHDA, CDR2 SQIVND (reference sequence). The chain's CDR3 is CASRARQETQYF. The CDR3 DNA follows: TGTGCCAGTAGGGCCCGCCAAGAGACCCAGTACTTC.

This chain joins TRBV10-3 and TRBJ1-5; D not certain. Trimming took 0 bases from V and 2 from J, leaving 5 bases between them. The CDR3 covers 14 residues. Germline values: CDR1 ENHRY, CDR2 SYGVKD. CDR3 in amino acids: CAISESPGNQPQHF. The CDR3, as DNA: TGTGCCATCAGTGAGTCTCCAGGCAATCAGCCCCAGCATTTT.

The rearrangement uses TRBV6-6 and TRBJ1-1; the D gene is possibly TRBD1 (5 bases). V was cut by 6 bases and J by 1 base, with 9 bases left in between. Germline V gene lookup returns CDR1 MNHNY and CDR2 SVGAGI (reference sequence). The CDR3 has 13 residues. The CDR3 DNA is TGTGCCAGCAGGCACACAGGGAACACTGAAGCTTTCTTT. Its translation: CASRHTGNTEAFF.

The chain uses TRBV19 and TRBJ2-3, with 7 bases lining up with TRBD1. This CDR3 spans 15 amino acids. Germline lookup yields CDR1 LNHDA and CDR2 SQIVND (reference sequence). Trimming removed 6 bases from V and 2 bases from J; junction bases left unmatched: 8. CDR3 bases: TGTGCCAGTAGGTCGACAGGGATCCTCACAGATACGCAGTATTTT. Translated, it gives CASRSTGILTDTQYF.

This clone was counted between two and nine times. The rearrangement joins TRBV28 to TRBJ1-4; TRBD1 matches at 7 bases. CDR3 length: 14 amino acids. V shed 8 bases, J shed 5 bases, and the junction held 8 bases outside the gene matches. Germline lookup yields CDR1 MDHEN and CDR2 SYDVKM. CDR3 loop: CASLGTAENEKLFF. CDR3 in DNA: TGTGCCAGCCTCGGGACAGCAGAAAATGAAAAACTGTTTTTT.

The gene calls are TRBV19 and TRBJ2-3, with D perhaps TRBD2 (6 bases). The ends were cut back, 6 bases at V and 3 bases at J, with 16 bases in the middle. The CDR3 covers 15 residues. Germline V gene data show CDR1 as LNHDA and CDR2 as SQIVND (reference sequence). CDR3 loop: CASSNARGLTDTQYF. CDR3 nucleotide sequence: TGTGCCAGTAGCAACGCGCGGGGATTGACAGATACGCAGTATTTT.

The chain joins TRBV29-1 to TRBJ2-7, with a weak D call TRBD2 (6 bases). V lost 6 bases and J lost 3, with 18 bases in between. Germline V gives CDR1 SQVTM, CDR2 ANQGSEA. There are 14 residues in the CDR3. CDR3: CSVTGLHAVYEQYF. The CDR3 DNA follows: TGCAGCGTGACGGGACTCCACGCGGTCTACGAGCAGTACTTC.

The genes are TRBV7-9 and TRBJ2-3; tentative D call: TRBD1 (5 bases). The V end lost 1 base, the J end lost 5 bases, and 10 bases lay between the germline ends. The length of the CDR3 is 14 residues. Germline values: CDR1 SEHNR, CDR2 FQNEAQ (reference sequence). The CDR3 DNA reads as TGTGCCAGCAGCTTAGGGGTCCAGGGAGATACGCAGTATTTT. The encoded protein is CASSLGVQGDTQYF.

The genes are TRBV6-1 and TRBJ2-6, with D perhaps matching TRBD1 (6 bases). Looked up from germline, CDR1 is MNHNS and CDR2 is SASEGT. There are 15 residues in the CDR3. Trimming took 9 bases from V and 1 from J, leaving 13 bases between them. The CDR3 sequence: CASFLGASGANVLTF. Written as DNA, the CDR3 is TGTGCCAGTTTCCTGGGGGCGTCTGGGGCCAACGTCCTGACTTTC.

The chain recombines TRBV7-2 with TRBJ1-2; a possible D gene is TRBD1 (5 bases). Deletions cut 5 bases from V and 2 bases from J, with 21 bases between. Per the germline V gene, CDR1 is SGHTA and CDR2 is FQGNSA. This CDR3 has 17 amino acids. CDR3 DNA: TGTGCCAGCAGCACCCGAGACAGACAAGATACAAACTATGGCTACACCTTC. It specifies CASSTRDRQDTNYGYTF.

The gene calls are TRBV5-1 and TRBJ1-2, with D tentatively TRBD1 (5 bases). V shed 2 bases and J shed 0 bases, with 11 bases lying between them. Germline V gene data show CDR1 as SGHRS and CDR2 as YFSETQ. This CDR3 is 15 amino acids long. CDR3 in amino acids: CASSFYQGSNYGYTF. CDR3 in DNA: TGCGCCAGCAGCTTCTATCAGGGTTCTAACTATGGCTACACCTTC.

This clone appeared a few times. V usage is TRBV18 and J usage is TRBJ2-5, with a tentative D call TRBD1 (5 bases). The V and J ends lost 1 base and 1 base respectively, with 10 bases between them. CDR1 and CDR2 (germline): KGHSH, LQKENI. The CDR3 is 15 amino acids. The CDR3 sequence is CASSPQWGLQETQYF. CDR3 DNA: TGTGCCAGCTCACCACAGTGGGGCCTCCAAGAGACCCAGTACTTC.

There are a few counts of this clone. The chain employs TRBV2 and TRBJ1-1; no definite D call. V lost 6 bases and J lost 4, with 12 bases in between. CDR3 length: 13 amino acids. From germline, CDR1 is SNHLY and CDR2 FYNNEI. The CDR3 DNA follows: TGTGCCAGCAGGGTGGGCCGAAGCACTGAAGCTTTCTTT. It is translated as CASRVGRSTEAFF.

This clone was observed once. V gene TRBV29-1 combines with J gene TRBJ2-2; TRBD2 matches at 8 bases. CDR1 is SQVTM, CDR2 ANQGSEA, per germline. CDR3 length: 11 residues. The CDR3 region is CAGGDTGELFF. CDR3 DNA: TGCGCGGGGGGCGACACCGGGGAGCTGTTTTTT.

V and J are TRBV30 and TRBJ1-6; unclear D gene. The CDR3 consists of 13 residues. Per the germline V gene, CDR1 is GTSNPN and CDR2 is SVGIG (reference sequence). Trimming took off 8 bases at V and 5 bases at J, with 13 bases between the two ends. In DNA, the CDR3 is TGTGCCCTGGGTCGGGGAAATAATTCACCCCTCCACTTT. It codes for CALGRGNNSPLHF.

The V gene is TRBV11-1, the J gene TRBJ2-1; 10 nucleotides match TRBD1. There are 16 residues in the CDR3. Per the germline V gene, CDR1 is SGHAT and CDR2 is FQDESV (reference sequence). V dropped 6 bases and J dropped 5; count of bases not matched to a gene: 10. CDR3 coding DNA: TGTGCCAGCAGATCCCCAGGGGGACAGGGGAACAATGAGCAGTTCTTC. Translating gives CASRSPGGQGNNEQFF.

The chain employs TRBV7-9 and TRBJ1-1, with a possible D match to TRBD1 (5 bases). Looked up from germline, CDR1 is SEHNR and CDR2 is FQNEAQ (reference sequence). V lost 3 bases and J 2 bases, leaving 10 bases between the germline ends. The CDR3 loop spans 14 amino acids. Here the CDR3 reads CASSLSGHNTEAFF. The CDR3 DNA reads TGTGCCAGCAGCTTGTCAGGGCACAACACTGAAGCTTTCTTT.

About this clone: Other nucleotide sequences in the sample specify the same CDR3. CDR3 amino acids: CASSPDRAGYGYTF. As DNA, the CDR3 is TGTGCCAGCTCACCGGACAGGGCTGGCTATGGCTACACCTTC. V gene TRBV18 combines with J gene TRBJ1-2; 8 bases are shared with TRBD1. Germline V gene sequence: CDR1 KGHSH, CDR2 LQKENI. The CDR3 has 14 residues. Losses at the gene ends were 3 bases for V and 4 bases for J; bases not matched to a gene: 4.